This TCR beta chain appears in the sequencing data of a study of tumor-infiltrating lymphocytes in primary liver carcinoma. Reverse transcription of approximately 0.55 ug total RNA with a constant-region primer produced TCR beta cDNA. What produced the TCR beta libraries was three nested multiplex PCR rounds using slightly modified ARM-PCR. TRBV1-TRBV30 forward and Cbeta reverse primers drove the first two roughly 10-cycle rounds. TCRdb used MiXCR to reprocess the multiplex PCR reads, holding one entry per CDR3 protein. The table has 190,000 or so distinct CDR3 sequences, around 60% seen once; the top ten hold roughly 6.8%. Study-level points and caveats: The overlap of tumor-adjacent and tumor-blood pairs was smaller than that of tumor region pairs.

On this clonotype itself: What it recognizes is unknown. One base away lies a much larger clone, so this may be a sequencing read error.

Germline CDR1 SGHDN, CDR2 FVKESK. CDR3 size: 16 residues. V was shortened by 0 bases and J by 4 bases, with 15 bases between the two germline ends. RNA was extracted from whole blood without cell sorting, alongside germline DNA. Surgery was preceded by the collection of four milliliters of peripheral blood. This receptor was identified in an older woman with primary liver carcinoma and hepatitis B virus infection. Sample: peripheral blood. The chain links TRBV14 to TRBJ1-1, with D maybe TRBD1 (6 bases). CDR3 nucleotides: TGTGCCAGCAGCCAAGAACGGACAGACTACCCCACTGAAGCTTTCTTT. Its protein is CASSQERTDYPTEAFF.